Sequencing of this TCR gamma chain was carried out in a study of γδ T cells in repeated Plasmodium falciparum infection. Flow sorting of PBMC yielded separate Vgamma9/Vdelta2+ and Vdelta2-negative gammadelta T cell populations for bulk repertoire analysis. Germline V gene lookup returns CDR1 VTNTFY and CDR2 YDVSTARD (reference sequence). The CDR3 has 13 amino acids. With respect to this clone: Its antigen remains unidentified. TCRdb's listed protein matches a much larger clone and diverges from this DNA's translation at residue 9, likely through a read error; the protein shown comes from the DNA.

Study conclusions and caveats: Repeated controlled infections reportedly drove waves of new clonotype selection in Vdelta2-negative, mostly Vdelta1+, gammadelta repertoires.

TCRdb made new clone calls on the multiplex PCR reads using CATT. The sample lists 28,000 or so gamma-chain clones, about 1.5% occurring once. What was sequenced was gamma-delta T cells from blood. The source of this sequence is a pool of human donors (malaria-infected and uninfected, not separated). V gene TRGV3 combines with J gene TRGJ1 or TRGJ2. No J gene is reported in TCRdb; it was inferred here by comparing the DNA with germline. CDR3 DNA sequence: TGTGCCACCTGGGACAGGTTTTATCATAAGAAACTCTTT. Amino acid sequence: CATWDRFYHKKLF.